Below, 9 T cell receptor beta chains from the same sample are listed, as sequenced in a study of Ad26.COV2.S vaccination and SARS-CoV-2 variants. The repertoire was sequenced with immunoSEQ multiplex PCR; TCRdb's copy has only in-frame clones and lacks some. The repertoire holds about 350,000 clones, with about 91% as singletons. The specimen comprised peripheral blood, sampled after recovery from COVID-19. The receptors were sampled from a human donor who had recovered from COVID-19.

V gene TRBV19 combines with J gene TRBJ1-2; D is undetermined. The CDR3 totals 13 residues. V lost 6 bases, J lost 5 bases, and 13 bases lay in between. Germline V lookup: CDR1 LNHDA, CDR2 SQIVND (reference sequence). The CDR3 nucleotides read TGTGCCAGTAGGACCTTTAACGGATATGGCTACACCTTC. It specifies CASRTFNGYGYTF.

The V gene is TRBV25-1, the J gene TRBJ2-7; no firm D call. Germline CDR1 and CDR2: MGHDK and SYGVNS. V dropped 1 base and J dropped 6 bases, with 19 bases sitting between them. This CDR3 is built from 16 residues. The CDR3 DNA sequence: TGTGCCAGCAGTGAATCGTCGGGTAGGGTTACCTTCGAGCAGTACTTC. It codes for CASSESSGRVTFEQYF.

The V gene is TRBV15, the J gene TRBJ2-5, with TRBD1 as a possible D gene (6 bases). Germline values: CDR1 LNHNV, CDR2 YYDKDF (reference sequence). This CDR3 has 12 residues. Trimming took 6 bases from V and 4 from J, leaving 9 bases between them. The CDR3 sequence is CATRTGSETQYF. The DNA of the CDR3 is TGTGCCACCAGAACAGGGTCAGAGACCCAGTACTTC.

In its sample, this clone was seen once. This chain joins TRBV9 and TRBJ1-3; the D is unclear. The V gene's germline CDR1 is SGDLS and CDR2 YYNGEE. V lost 0 bases and J lost 0, with 7 bases in between. The CDR3 sequence is 15 residues long. CDR3 sequence: CASSVGGNSGNTIYF. The CDR3 DNA sequence: TGTGCCAGCAGCGTAGGGGGTAACTCTGGAAACACCATATATTTT.

The V call is TRBV7-3, the J call TRBJ2-1; TRBD2 is a possible D gene (6 bases). This CDR3 comprises 17 residues. CDR1 and CDR2 from the germline V gene are SGHTA and FQGTGA. V was cut by 0 bases and J by 2 bases, with 14 bases left in between. As DNA, the CDR3 is TGTGCCAGCAGCTTAACGGCCGGGGACTTACCCTACAATGAGCAGTTCTTC. As protein: CASSLTAGDLPYNEQFF.

CDR3 protein: CASRDTGYGANVLTF. The CDR3 nucleotides are TGTGCCAGCAGGGACACAGGGTATGGGGCCAACGTCCTGACTTTC. The genes are TRBV7-2 and TRBJ2-6; D is possibly TRBD1 (6 bases). Germline CDR1 is SGHTA and CDR2 is FQGNSA. This CDR3 has 15 residues. Between the trimmed V and J ends, which lost 6 bases and 3 bases, there was a span of 12 bases.

The V call is TRBV5-5, the J call TRBJ1-4, with 7 positions matching TRBD1. The CDR3 is made up of 15 amino acids. The junction had 6 bases not matched to a gene; V was cut back by 4 bases and J by 3 bases. CDR1 is SGHKS and CDR2 is YYEKEE in the germline V gene (reference sequence). This CDR3 reads CASSPGQNSNEKLFF. DNA for the CDR3: TGTGCCAGCAGCCCGGGACAGAATTCTAATGAAAAACTGTTTTTT.

This clone was seen just once. The same CDR3 arises from other DNA sequences in this sample as well. The chain couples TRBV9 to TRBJ2-7; D gene ambiguous. Trimming removed 3 bases at V and 0 bases at J, with 4 bases between. This CDR3 is built from 12 residues. Germline values: CDR1 SGDLS, CDR2 YYNGEE. This CDR3 reads CASSGGSYEQYF. The CDR3 nucleotides are TGTGCCAGCAGCGGGGGCTCCTACGAGCAGTACTTC.

The rearrangement joins TRBV7-8 to TRBJ1-6; a weak D match, TRBD1 (6 bases). The CDR3 covers 17 residues. Germline V gene data show CDR1 as SGHVS and CDR2 as FQNEAQ. The V end was cut by 4 bases, the J end by 10 bases, with 23 bases between. CDR3 DNA sequence: TGTGCCAGCAGCTCACGAGGGAAAACAGGGATCGGATCACCCCTCCACTTT. Translated: CASSSRGKTGIGSPLHF.